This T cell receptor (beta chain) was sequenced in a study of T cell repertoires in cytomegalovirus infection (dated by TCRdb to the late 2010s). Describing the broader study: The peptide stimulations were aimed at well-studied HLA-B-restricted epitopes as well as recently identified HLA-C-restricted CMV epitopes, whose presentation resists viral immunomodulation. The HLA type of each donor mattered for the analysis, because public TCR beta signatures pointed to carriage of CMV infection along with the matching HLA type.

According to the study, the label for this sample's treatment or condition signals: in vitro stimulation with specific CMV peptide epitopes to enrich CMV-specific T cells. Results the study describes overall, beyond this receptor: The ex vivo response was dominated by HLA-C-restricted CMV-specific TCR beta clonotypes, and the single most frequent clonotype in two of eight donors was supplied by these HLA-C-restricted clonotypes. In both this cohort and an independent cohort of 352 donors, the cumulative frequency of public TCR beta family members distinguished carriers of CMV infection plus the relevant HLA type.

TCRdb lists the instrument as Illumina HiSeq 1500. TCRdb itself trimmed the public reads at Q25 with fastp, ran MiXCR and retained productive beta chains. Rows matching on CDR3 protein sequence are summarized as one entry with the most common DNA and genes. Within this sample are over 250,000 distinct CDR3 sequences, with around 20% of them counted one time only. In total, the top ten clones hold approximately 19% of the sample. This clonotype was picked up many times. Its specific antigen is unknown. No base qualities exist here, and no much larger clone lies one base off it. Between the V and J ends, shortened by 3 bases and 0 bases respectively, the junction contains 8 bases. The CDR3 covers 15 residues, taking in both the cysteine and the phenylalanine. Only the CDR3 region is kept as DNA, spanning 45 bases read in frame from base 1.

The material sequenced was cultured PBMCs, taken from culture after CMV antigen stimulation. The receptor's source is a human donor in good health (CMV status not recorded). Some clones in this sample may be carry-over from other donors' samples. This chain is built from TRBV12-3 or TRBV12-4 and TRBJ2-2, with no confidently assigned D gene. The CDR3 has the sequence CASSFGPANTGELFF. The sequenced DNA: TGTGCCAGCAGTTTCGGGCCGGCGAACACCGGGGAGCTGTTTTTT.